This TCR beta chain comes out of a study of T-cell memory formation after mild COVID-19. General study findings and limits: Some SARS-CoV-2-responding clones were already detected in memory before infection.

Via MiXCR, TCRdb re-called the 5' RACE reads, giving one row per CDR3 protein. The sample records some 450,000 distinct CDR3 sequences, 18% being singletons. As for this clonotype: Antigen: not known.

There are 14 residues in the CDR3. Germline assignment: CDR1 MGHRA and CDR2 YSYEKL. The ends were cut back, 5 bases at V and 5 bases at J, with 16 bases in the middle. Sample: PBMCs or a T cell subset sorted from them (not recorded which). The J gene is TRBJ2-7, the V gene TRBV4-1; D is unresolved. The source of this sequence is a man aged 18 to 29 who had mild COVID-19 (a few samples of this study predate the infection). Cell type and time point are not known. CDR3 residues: CASSYSVILDEQYF. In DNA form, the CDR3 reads TGCGCCAGCAGCTATTCAGTGATTCTGGACGAGCAGTACTTC.